This TCR beta chain was captured by sequencing in a study of blood T cell repertoires in COVID-19. Study information: Nucleic acid was either cDNA or gDNA, and it came from T cells, B-cell-depleted T cells, or PBMCs.

Enrolled through a virtual design, the participants were between about 18 and 100 years of age and came from under 30 US areas. Participants reported their clinical history, and cohort assignment relied on those reports. Original analysis: Reference gene primers were amplified, and this amplification served to estimate nucleated cell counts. Profiled with immunoSEQ multiplex PCR; TCRdb holds only in-frame clones, not every one. That table supplies the V and J calls and clone size; D and trimming were determined from the DNA. The sample consists of 250,000 to 300,000 clones, approximately 83% of them appearing once. The junction had 5 bases not matched to a gene; V was cut back by 4 bases and J by 2 bases. The germline V gene encodes CDR1 SGHRS and CDR2 YFSETQ. CDR3 length: 18 amino acids.

The sequence derives from a woman aged 45-65 years who had recovered from COVID-19. The specimen was PBMCs or T cells enriched from blood (not recorded which). The chain joins TRBV5-1 to TRBJ2-2; 16 bases are a match to TRBD2. The CDR3 loop reads CASSPGTSGRANTGELFF. The CDR3 DNA follows: TGCGCCAGCAGCCCTGGGACTAGCGGGAGGGCCAACACCGGGGAGCTGTTTTTT.